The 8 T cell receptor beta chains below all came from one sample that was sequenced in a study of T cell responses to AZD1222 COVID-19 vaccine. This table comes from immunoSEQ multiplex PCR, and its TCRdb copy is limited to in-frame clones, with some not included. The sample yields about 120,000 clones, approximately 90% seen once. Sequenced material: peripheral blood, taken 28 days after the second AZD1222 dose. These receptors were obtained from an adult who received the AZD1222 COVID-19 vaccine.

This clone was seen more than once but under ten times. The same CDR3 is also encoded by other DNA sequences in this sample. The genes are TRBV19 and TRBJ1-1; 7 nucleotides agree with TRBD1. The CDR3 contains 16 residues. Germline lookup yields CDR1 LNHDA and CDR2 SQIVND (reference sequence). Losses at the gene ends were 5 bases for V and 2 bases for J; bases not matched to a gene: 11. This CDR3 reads CASSPRPTGLNTEAFF. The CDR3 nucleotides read TGTGCCAGTAGTCCCAGACCGACAGGGTTAAACACTGAAGCTTTCTTT.

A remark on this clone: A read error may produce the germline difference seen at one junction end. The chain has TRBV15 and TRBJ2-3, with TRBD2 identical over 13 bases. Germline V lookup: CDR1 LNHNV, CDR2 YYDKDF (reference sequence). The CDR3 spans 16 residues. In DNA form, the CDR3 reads TGCCCCCCCAGCACAACTAGCGGGGGGGGGTCAGATACGCAGTATTTT. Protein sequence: CPPSTTSGGGSDTQYF. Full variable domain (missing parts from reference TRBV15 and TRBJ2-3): DAMVIQNPRYQVTQFGKPVTLSCSQTLNHNVMYWYQQKSSQAPKLLFHYYDKDFNNEADTPDNFQSRRPNTSFCFLDIRSPGLGDTAMYLCPPSTTSGGGSDTQYFGPGTRLTVL.

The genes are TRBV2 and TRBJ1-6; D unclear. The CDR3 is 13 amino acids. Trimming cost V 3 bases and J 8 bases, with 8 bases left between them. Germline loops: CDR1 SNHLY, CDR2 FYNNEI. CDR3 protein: CASSDQRDSPLHF. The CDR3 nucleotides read TGTGCCAGCAGTGATCAACGGGATTCACCCCTCCACTTT. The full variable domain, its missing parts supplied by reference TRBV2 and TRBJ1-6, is EPEVTQTPSHQVTQMGQEVILRCVPISNHLYFYWYRQILGQKVEFLVSFYNNEISEKSEIFDDQFSVERPDGSNFTLKIRSTKLEDSAMYFCASSDQRDSPLHFGNGTRLTVT.

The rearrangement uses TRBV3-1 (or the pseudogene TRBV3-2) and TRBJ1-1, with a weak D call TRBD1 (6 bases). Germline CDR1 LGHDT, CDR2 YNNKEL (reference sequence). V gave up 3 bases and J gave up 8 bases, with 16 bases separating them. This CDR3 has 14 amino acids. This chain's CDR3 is CASSHGLSGTEAFF. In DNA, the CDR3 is TGTGCCAGCAGCCACGGATTGTCCGGGACAGAAGCTTTCTTT.

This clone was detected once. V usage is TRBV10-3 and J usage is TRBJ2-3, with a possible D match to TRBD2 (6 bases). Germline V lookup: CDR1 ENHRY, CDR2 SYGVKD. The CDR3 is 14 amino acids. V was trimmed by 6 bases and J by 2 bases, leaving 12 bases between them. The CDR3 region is CAISRGANTDTQYF. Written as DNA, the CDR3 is TGTGCCATCAGCCGCGGGGCGAACACAGATACGCAGTATTTT.

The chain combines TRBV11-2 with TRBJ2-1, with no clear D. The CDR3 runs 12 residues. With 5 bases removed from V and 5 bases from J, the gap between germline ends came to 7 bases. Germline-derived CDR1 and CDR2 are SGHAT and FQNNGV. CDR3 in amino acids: CASSLGDNEQFF. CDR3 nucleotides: TGTGCCAGCAGCCTCGGTGACAATGAGCAGTTCTTC.

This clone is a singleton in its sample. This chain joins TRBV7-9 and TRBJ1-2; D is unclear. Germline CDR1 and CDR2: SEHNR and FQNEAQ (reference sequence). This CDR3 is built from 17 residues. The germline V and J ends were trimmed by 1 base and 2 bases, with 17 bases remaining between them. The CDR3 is CASSLGTAWNQNYGYTF. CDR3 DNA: TGTGCCAGCAGCTTAGGGACGGCCTGGAATCAGAACTATGGCTACACCTTC.

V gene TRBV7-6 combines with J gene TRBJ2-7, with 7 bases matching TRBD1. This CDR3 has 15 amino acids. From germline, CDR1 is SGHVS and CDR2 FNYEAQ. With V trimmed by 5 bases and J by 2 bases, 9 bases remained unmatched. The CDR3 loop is CASSASQTGTYEQYF. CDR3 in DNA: TGTGCCAGCAGCGCTTCTCAGACAGGGACCTACGAGCAGTACTTC.